What follows is one T cell receptor beta chain and its context. This record belongs to a study of blood T cell repertoires in COVID-19. CDR3 length: 14 amino acids. The germline CDR1 and CDR2 sequences are MNHEY and SMNVEV (reference sequence). The V end lost 3 bases, the J end lost 7 bases, and 13 bases lay between the germline ends. Assay used: immunoSEQ multiplex PCR; TCRdb lists only in-frame clones, some missing. This table has 200,000 to 250,000 clones, 70% to 90% appearing once. The receptor comes from a man aged 25-45 years with COVID-19, enrolled during active disease. Material for sequencing was peripheral blood. The genes are TRBV27 and TRBJ2-1; unclear D gene. CDR3 DNA sequence: TGTGCCAGCAGTTTGCGGAACCGCGGTAATGAGCAGTTCTTC. Translation: CASSLRNRGNEQFF.